The present T cell receptor beta chain was sequenced within a study of T-cell reconstitution after alpha-beta-depleted transplantation in children. Notes on the study in general: Expanded graft clones, several hundred of them, were reportedly the source of alpha-beta T cells about two months after transplant. Newly made T cells mostly supplied T-cell counts and diversity one year after transplant. Recipient T cells and thymic progenitors that survived gave rise to the high TCRbeta diversity observed at day 60 in some patients.

With V trimmed by 0 bases and J by 4 bases, 9 bases remained unmatched. Germline V CDR1 and CDR2: SGHRS, YFSETQ. The CDR3 contains 17 residues. TCRbeta library construction was performed incorporating unique molecular identifiers. TCRdb itself ran the PCR reads through MiXCR, one entry per CDR3 protein. The sample carries about 540,000 distinct CDR3 sequences, roughly a quarter recorded once. A remark on this clonotype: Its target is unknown.

This sequence joins TRBV5-1 and TRBJ2-3; 9 positions match TRBD2. The input for sequencing was PBMCs, taken before TCRalphabeta/CD19-depleted stem cell transplant. The origin of this receptor is a boy less than two years old with Wiskott-Aldrich syndrome, due to receive a stem cell transplant. The CDR3: CASSLGRGRAPADTQYF. The CDR3 DNA reads as TGCGCCAGCAGCTTGGGTCGCGGGAGGGCCCCGGCAGATACGCAGTATTTT.